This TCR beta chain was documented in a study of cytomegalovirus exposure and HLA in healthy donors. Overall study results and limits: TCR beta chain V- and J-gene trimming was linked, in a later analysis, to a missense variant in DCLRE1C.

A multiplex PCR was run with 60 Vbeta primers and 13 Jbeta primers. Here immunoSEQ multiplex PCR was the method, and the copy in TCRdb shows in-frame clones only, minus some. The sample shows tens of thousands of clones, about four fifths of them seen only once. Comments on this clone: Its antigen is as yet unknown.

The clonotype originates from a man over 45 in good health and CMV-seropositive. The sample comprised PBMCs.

The CDR3 nucleotides read TGTGCCAGCAGCTTAGGACTACCTACTAGCACAGATACGCAGTATTTT. It translates to CASSLGLPTSTDTQYF. This chain uses TRBV11-2 with TRBJ2-3, with D possibly matching TRBD2 (5 bases). The CDR3 extends over 16 amino acids. Germline V gene sequence: CDR1 SGHAT, CDR2 FQNNGV. The V gene lost 1 base and the J gene lost 0 bases, with 11 bases spanning the gap.